This T cell receptor beta chain was documented in a study of blood T cell repertoires in COVID-19. Sequencing used immunoSEQ multiplex PCR; TCRdb keeps in-frame clones, though not all of them. The sample has about 300,000 clones, roughly 89% seen once. Germline CDR1 reads SGHTA; CDR2 reads FQGTGA. V lost 5 bases to trimming and J lost 6 bases, with 20 bases between them. This CDR3 has 16 amino acids. The sequenced material came from PBMCs or T cells enriched from blood (not recorded which). The V gene is TRBV7-3, the J gene TRBJ2-1, with D unclear. This sequence was found in a woman aged 18-30 years with acute COVID-19. CDR3 nucleotides: TGTGCCAGCAGCCCGATCCCTGTATTACGGAGCAATGAGCAGTTCTTC. It specifies CASSPIPVLRSNEQFF. Drawing the rest from reference TRBV7-3 and TRBJ2-1, the complete variable domain is GAGVSQTPSNKVTEKGKYVELRCDPISGHTALYWYRQSLGQGPEFLIYFQGTGAADDSGLPNDRFFAVRPEGSVSTLKIQRTERGDSAVYLCASSPIPVLRSNEQFFGPGTRLTVL.